This T cell receptor (beta chain) originates from a study of CD8 T cells in ankylosing spondylitis. CDR1 GTSNPN and CDR2 SVGIG come from the germline V gene (reference sequence). There are 13 residues in the CDR3. After removal of 1 base from V and 7 bases from J, the junction contained 3 bases not matched to a gene. Study results and caveats: Seemingly characteristic of ankylosing spondylitis blood was a TCR beta motif consisting of eight highly homologous variants.

Quantitative 5'-RACE with molecular barcodes produced the TCR beta libraries. TCRdb re-called the 5' RACE reads with MiXCR, one entry per CDR3 protein. The table has roughly 470,000 distinct CDR3 sequences, 25% to 30% seen once. This clonotype was recorded a few times. Its antigen is not known. V usage is TRBV30 and J usage is TRBJ1-3, with 8 bases aligning to TRBD1. The source is a male donor with ankylosing spondylitis. Sequenced sample: blood, either unsorted or a sorted T cell fraction (not recorded which). The CDR3 region has the DNA TGTGCCTGGAGTGGGGACAGGAGGAACACCATATATTTT. As protein: CAWSGDRRNTIYF.